This T cell receptor (beta chain) derives from a study of blood T cell repertoires in COVID-19. On the study more broadly: The samples span acute and convalescent COVID-19 from the United States, Italy and Spain. Sources were T cells, B-cell-depleted T cells, or PBMCs; the material itself was cDNA or gDNA.

Patients at the Seattle site were enrolled during active infection and followed longitudinally. In the study's own analysis: Nucleated cell number was recorded as an estimate derived from reference gene primer amplification. The assay was immunoSEQ multiplex PCR, and TCRdb's table has in-frame clones only and misses some. V and J calls and clone size are given by that table; D and trimming were obtained from the DNA. The profile shows 210,000 or so clones, 75% to 85% of them singletons. The CDR3 spans 16 residues. Germline V lookup: CDR1 SNHLY, CDR2 FYNNEI. The V and J ends lost 1 base and 4 bases, in that order; junction bases with no gene match: 9.

Input material: peripheral blood. The rearrangement joins TRBV2 to TRBJ1-2; 7 bases line up with TRBD1. This TCR derives from a man aged 50 to 59 with COVID-19, enrolled during active disease. The CDR3 DNA is TGTGCCAGCAGTGAAGATCCGAACTGGGACAGCTATGGCTACACCTTC. This sequence encodes CASSEDPNWDSYGYTF. The variable domain in full, with the rest retrieved from reference TRBV2 and TRBJ1-2, is EPEVTQTPSHQVTQMGQEVILRCVPISNHLYFYWYRQILGQKVEFLVSFYNNEISEKSEIFDDQFSVERPDGSNFTLKIRSTKLEDSAMYFCASSEDPNWDSYGYTFGSGTRLTVV.